Detailed here is one T cell receptor (beta chain). Its specificity is not known. From germline, CDR1 is SGHNT and CDR2 YYREEE (reference sequence). The CDR3 is 14 amino acids. V lost 6 bases, J lost 5 bases, and 17 bases lay in between. The entry originates in a study of cytomegalovirus exposure and HLA in healthy donors. Researchers ran the PCR with 60 Vbeta and 13 Jbeta primers. Sequencing used immunoSEQ multiplex PCR; TCRdb keeps in-frame clones, though not all of them. Of 85,000 to 120,000 clones in the sample, more than 65% were seen once. Whole-study results and caveats: Apart from CMV serostatus, no immune exposure information was available. The productive fraction for most TCR beta V segments was about 87% or about 30% in an earlier analysis. Later analysis placed DRB1 highest and HLA-C lowest in TCR association rates, which differed by HLA locus.

The sequenced sample consisted of PBMCs. The clonotype was recovered from a boy aged 5-17 years in good health and CMV-seronegative. The chain uses TRBV5-4 and TRBJ1-1, with D possibly matching TRBD1 (6 bases). The CDR3 sequence is CASNLDRSITEAFF. The CDR3 DNA reads as TGTGCCAGCAACCTAGACAGGTCTATAACTGAAGCTTTCTTT.